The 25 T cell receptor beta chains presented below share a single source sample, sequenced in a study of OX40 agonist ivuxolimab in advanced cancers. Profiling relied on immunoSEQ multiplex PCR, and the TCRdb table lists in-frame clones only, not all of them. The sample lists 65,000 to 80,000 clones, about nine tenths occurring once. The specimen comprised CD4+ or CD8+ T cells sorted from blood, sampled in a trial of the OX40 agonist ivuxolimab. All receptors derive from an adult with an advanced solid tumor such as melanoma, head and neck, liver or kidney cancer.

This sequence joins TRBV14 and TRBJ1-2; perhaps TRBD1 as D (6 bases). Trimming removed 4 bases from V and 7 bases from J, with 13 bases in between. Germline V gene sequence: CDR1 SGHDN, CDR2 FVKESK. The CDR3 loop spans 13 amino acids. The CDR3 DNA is TGTGCCAGCAGCCCCTCGGGGGCGGGTGGCTACACCTTC. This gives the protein CASSPSGAGGYTF.

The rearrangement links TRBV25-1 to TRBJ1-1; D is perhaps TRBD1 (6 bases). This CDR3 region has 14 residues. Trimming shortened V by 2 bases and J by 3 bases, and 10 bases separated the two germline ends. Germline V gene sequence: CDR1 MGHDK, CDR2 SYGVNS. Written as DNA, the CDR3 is TGTGCCAGCAGTGAACGGGGGGCTGACACTGAAGCTTTCTTT. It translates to CASSERGADTEAFF.

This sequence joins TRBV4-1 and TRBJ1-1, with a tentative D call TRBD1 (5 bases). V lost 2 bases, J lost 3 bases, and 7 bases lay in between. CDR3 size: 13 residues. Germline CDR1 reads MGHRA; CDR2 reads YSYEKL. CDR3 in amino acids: CASSQWGYTEAFF. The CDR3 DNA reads TGCGCCAGCAGCCAATGGGGGTACACTGAAGCTTTCTTT.

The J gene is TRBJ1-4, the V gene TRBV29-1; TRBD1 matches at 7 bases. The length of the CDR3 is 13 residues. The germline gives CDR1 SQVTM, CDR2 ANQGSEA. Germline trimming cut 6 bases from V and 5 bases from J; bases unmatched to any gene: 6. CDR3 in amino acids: CSVAGQQNEKLFF. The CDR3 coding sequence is TGCAGCGTCGCGGGACAGCAAAATGAAAAACTGTTTTTT.

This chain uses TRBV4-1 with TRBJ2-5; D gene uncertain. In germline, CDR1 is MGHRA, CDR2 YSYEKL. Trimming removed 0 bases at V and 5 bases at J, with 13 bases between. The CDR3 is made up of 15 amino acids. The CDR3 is CASSQDGGFDETQYF. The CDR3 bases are TGCGCCAGCAGCCAAGACGGCGGATTTGACGAGACCCAGTACTTC.

This CDR3 reads CSVSQGANYGYTF. The CDR3 bases are TGCAGCGTTTCGCAGGGCGCTAACTATGGCTACACCTTC. The J gene is TRBJ1-2, the V gene TRBV29-1; TRBD1 is a possible D gene (5 bases). V was pared by 5 bases and J by 0 bases, with 10 bases between. In germline, CDR1 is SQVTM, CDR2 ANQGSEA. The CDR3 consists of 13 residues.

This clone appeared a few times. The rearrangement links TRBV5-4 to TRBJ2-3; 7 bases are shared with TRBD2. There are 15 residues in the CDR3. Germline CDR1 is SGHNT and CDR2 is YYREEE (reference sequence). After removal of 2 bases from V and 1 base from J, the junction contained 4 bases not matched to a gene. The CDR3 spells CASSLAGPRTDTQYF. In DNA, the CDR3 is TGTGCCAGCAGCTTAGCGGGACCCCGCACAGATACGCAGTATTTT.

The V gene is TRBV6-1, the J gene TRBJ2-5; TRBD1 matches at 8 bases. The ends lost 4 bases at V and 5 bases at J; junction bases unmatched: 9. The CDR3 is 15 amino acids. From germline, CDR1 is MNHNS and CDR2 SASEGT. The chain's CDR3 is CASSGGRGLLETQYF. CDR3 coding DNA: TGTGCCAGCAGTGGGGGCAGGGGGCTTCTGGAGACCCAGTACTTC.

CDR3 amino acids: CASSQEPSGRRELFF. DNA for the CDR3: TGCGCCAGCAGCCAAGAGCCTAGCGGGAGAAGGGAGCTGTTTTTT. The V call is TRBV4-3, the J call TRBJ2-2, with 10 bases matching TRBD2. Germline CDR1 LGHNA, CDR2 YSLEER. This CDR3 region has 15 residues. J gave up 9 bases and V 0 bases, and 4 bases lay outside the gene matches.

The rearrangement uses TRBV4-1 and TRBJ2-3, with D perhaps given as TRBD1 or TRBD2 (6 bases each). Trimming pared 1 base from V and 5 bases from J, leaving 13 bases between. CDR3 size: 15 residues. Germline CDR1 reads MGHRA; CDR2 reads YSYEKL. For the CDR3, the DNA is TGCGCCAGCAGCCAAGGGGGCGGAGGGGGAGATACGCAGTATTTT. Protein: CASSQGGGGGDTQYF.

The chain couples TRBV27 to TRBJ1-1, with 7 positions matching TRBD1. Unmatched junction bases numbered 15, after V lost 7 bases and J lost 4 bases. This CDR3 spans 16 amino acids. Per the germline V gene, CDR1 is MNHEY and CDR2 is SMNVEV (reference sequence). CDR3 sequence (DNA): TGTGCCAGCACCCCTACCGCACGGACAGGCGGCACTGAAGCTTTCTTT. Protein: CASTPTARTGGTEAFF.

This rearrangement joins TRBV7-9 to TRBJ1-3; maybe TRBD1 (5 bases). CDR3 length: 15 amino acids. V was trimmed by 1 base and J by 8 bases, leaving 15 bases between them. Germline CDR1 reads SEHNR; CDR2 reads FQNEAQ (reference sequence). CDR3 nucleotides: TGTGCCAGCAGCTTAGACGGCAGAGGAGGGGACACCATATATTTT. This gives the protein CASSLDGRGGDTIYF.

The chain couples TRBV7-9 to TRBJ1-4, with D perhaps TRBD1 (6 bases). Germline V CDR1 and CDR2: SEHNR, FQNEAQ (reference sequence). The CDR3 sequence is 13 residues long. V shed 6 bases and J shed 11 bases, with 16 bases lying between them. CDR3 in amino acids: CASSKGGEEKLFF. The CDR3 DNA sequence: TGTGCCAGCAGTAAAGGGGGGGAGGAGAAACTGTTTTTT. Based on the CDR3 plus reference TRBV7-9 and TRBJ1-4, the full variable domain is DTGVSQNPRHKITKRGQNVTFRCDPISEHNRLYWYRQTLGQGPEFLTYFQNEAQLEKSRLLSDRFSAERPKGSFSTLEIQRTEQGDSAMYLCASSKGGEEKLFFGSGTQLSVL.

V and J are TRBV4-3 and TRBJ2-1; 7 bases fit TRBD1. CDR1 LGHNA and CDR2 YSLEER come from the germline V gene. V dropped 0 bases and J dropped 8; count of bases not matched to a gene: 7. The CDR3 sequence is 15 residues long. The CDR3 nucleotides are TGCGCCAGCAGCCAAGAGATGACAGGGATTGATGAGCAGTTCTTC. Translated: CASSQEMTGIDEQFF.

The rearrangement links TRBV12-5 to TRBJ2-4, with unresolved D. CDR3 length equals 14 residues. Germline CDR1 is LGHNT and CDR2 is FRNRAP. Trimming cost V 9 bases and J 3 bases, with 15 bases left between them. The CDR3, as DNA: TGTGCTAGCCAGTGGACGGACGGCAAAAACATTCAGTACTTC. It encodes CASQWTDGKNIQYF.

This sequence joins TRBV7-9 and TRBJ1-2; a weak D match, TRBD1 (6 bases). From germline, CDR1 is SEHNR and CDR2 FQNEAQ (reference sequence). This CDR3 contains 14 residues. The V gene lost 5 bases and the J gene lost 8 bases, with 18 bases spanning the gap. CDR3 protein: CASSLEWGLDGYTF. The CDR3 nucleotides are TGTGCCAGCAGCCTAGAGTGGGGGCTGGACGGCTACACCTTC.

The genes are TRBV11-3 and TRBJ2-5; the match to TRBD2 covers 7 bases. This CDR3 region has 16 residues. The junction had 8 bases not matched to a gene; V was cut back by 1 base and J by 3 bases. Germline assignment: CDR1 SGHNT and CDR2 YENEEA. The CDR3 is CASSLGSLANKETQYF. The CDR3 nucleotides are TGTGCCAGCAGCTTAGGTTCACTAGCGAACAAAGAGACCCAGTACTTC.

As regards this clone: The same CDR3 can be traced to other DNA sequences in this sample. The chain's CDR3 is CASSPGTGNQPQHF. CDR3 coding DNA: TGTGCCAGCTCACCGGGGACAGGGAATCAGCCCCAGCATTTT. The V gene is TRBV18, the J gene TRBJ1-5, with 9 bases that match TRBD1. This CDR3 has 14 amino acids. J lost 4 bases, V lost 3 bases, and 1 base had no gene match. Germline CDR1 is KGHSH and CDR2 is LQKENI.

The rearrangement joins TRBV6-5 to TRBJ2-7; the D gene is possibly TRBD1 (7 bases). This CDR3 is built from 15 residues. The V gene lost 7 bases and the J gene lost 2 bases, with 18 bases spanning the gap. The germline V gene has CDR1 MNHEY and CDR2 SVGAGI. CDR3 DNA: TGTGCCAGCACCCCATACGGGGGACAGCCCTACGAGCAGTACTTC. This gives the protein CASTPYGGQPYEQYF.

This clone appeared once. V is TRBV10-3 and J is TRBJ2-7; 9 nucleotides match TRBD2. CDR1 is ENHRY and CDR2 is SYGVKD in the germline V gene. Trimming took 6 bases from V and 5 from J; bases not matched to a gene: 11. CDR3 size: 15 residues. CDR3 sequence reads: CAIRTDSGSWNEQYF. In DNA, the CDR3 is TGTGCCATCAGGACAGATAGCGGGAGCTGGAACGAGCAGTACTTC.

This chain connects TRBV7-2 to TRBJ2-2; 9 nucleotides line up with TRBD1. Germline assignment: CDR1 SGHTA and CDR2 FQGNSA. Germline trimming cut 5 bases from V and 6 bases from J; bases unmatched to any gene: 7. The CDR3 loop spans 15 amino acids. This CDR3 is CASSRGQGSPGELFF. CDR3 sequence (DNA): TGTGCCAGCAGCAGGGGACAGGGATCTCCCGGGGAGCTGTTTTTT.

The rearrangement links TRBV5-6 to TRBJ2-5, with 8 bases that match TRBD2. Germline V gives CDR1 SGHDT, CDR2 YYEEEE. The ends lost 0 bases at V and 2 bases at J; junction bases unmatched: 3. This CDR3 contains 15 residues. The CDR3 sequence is CASSLGLAHQETQYF. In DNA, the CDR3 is TGTGCCAGCAGCTTGGGACTAGCGCATCAAGAGACCCAGTACTTC.

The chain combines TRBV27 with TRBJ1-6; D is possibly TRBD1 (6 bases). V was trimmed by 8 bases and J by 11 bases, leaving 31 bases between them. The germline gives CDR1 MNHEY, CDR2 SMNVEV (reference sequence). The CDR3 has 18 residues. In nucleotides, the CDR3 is TGTGCCAGCCCCAACTCCCTGAATCCAGGGGAAGGCAATCCACCCCTCCACTTT. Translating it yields CASPNSLNPGEGNPPLHF.

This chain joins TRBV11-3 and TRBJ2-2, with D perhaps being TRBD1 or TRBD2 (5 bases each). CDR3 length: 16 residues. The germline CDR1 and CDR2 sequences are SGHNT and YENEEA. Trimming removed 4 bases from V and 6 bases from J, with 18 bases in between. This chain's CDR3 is CASSSGAGLTAGELFF. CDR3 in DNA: TGTGCCAGCAGCTCCGGGGCAGGGCTTACGGCCGGGGAGCTGTTTTTT.

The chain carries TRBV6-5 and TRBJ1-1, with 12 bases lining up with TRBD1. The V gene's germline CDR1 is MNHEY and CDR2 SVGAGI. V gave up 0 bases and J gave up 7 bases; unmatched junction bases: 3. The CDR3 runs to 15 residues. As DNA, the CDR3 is TGTGCCAGCAGTTACTCCGGGACAGGGGGCAATGAAGCTTTCTTT. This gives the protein CASSYSGTGGNEAFF.